This T cell receptor (beta chain) was sequenced in a study of T cell responses to AZD1222 COVID-19 vaccine. The study, taken as a whole, reports: Only a handful of AZD1222 recipients, more than 5 in all, had baseline seropositivity. There were vaccine-associated CD4 TCRs across spike, dominant at 160-218 and 743-854. The reported proportion of spike-specific TCRs targeting unmutated variant regions was nearly half.

TCRdb's copy holds only in-frame clones and misses some; the assay was immunoSEQ multiplex PCR. The sample has 95,000 to 150,000 clones, approximately 88% seen once. As to this clone: Its antigen is currently unknown.

After removal of 5 bases from V and 5 bases from J, the junction contained 4 bases not matched to a gene. The length of the CDR3 is 13 residues. The genes are TRBV12-3 or TRBV12-4 and TRBJ1-2; 8 bases are a match to TRBD1. The source of this sequence is an adult in good health. This sample comprised peripheral blood, obtained on day 0 of AZD1222 vaccination. DNA for the CDR3: TGTGCCAGCAGTCTGGGACAGGCTTATGGCTACACCTTC. Translation gives CASSLGQAYGYTF.